Listed below are T cell receptor beta chains from one sample, sequenced in a study of early T cells in non-severe SARS-CoV-2 infection. One entry per CDR3 protein results from TCRdb running MiXCR on the 5' RACE reads. In the table there are more than 95,000 distinct CDR3 sequences, more than 9.5% of which are singletons. The sequencing used whole blood, collected at baseline. These receptors all come from an adult who was a healthcare worker with PCR-confirmed SARS-CoV-2 infection or an uninfected control (not recorded which). CDR3s include the opening cysteine and the closing phenylalanine or tryptophan. D genes are given only for firm matches. Clone size is not always given. Where it is, it says once, few, many or a class for expanded clones.

V	D	size	J	DNA	CDR3
TRBV27	NA	NA	TRBJ1-2	TGTGCCAGCAGTTCCCCGGGAGGGGTGTATGGCTACACCTTC	CASSSPGGVYGYTF
TRBV3-1	NA	NA	TRBJ1-2	TGTGCCAGCAGCCAAGGATTAAACTATGGCTACACCTTC	CASSQGLNYGYTF
TRBV5-1	NA	few	TRBJ2-3	TGCGCCAGCAGCTGGACATTGAGCGATACGCAGTATTTT	CASSWTLSDTQYF
TRBV10-1	NA	NA	TRBJ2-7	TGCGCCAGCAGTGACCCTTCCCAGGCGGGGTCCTACGAGCAGTACTTC	CASSDPSQAGSYEQYF
TRBV10-3	TRBD2	many	TRBJ2-7	TGTGCCACAACCCCGGGAGGGGGATACGAGCAGTACTTC	CATTPGGGYEQYF
TRBV6-5	NA	many	TRBJ2-5	TGTGCCAGCAGTACACAGGGATCGAGGGAGACCCAGTACTTC	CASSTQGSRETQYF
TRBV19	TRBD1	NA	TRBJ2-3	TGTGCCAGTAAGAGGACAGGTAGCTTCGGAGGCGGAGATACGCAGTATTTT	CASKRTGSFGGGDTQYF
TRBV11-2	NA	once	TRBJ1-3	TGTGCCAGCAGCTCCCTCTCCAACACCATATATTTT	CASSSLSNTIYF
TRBV3-1	NA	NA	TRBJ1-2	TGTGCCAGCAGCCCAGGGGTTCATGGCTACACCTTC	CASSPGVHGYTF
TRBV5-6	NA	many	TRBJ2-7	TGTGCCAGCAGCCCAGCGGTATACTCCTACGAGCAGTACTTC	CASSPAVYSYEQYF
TRBV15	NA	NA	TRBJ1-2	TGTGCCACCAGCAGAGATCTTAGGACGCCCTATGGCTACACCTTC	CATSRDLRTPYGYTF